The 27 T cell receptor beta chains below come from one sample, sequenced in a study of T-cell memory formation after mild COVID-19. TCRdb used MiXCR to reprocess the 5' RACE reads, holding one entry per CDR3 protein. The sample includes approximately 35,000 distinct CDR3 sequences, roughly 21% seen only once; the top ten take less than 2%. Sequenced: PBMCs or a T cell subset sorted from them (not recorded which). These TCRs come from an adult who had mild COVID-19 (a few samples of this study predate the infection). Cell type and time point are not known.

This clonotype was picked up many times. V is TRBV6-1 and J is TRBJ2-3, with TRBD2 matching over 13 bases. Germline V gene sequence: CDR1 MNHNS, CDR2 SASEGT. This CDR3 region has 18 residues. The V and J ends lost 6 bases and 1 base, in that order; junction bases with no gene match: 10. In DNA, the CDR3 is TGTGCCAGCAGGAACCAACTAGCGGGGGGGCAAGGCACAGATACGCAGTATTTT. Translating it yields CASRNQLAGGQGTDTQYF.

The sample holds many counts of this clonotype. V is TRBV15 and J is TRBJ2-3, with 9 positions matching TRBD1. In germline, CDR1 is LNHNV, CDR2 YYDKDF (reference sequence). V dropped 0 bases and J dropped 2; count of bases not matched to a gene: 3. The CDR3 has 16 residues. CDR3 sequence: CATSREGQGTTDTQYF. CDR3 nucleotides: TGTGCCACCAGCAGAGAAGGACAGGGGACCACAGATACGCAGTATTTT.

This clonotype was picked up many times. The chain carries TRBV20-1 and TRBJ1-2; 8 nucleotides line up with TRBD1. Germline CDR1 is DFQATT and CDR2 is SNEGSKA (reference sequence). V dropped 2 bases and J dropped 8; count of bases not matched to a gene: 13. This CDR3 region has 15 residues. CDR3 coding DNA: TGCAGTGCTAGACAAAGGGGACAGGTTATAGGAGGCTACACCTTC. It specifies CSARQRGQVIGGYTF.

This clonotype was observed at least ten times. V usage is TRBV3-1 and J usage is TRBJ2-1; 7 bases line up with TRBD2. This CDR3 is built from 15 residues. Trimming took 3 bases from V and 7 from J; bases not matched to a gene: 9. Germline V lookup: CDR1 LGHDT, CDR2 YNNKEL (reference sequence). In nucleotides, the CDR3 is TGTGCCAGCAGCCAGACGCCGGGACTATCGAATGAGCAGTTCTTC. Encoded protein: CASSQTPGLSNEQFF.

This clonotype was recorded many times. The CDR3 reads CASSAGQLGEQYF. The CDR3, as DNA: TGTGCCAGCAGCGCCGGACAGTTGGGCGAGCAGTACTTC. This chain connects TRBV9 to TRBJ2-7; D is perhaps TRBD1 (6 bases). The CDR3 is made up of 13 amino acids. Germline CDR1 is SGDLS and CDR2 is YYNGEE. Trimming pared 3 bases from V and 6 bases from J, leaving 13 bases between.

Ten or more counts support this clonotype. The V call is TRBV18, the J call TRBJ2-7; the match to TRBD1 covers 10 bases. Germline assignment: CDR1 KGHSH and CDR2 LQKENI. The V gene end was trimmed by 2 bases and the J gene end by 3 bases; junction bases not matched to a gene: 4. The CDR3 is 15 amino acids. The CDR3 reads CASSPGDRGVYEQYF. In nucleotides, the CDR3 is TGTGCCAGCTCACCAGGGGACAGGGGAGTCTACGAGCAGTACTTC.

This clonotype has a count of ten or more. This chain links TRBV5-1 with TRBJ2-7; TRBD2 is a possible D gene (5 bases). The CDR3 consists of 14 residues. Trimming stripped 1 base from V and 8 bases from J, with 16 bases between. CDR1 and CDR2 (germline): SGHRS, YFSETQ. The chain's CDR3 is CASSLNGASLKQYF. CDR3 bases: TGCGCCAGCAGCTTGAATGGCGCTAGCCTCAAGCAGTACTTC.

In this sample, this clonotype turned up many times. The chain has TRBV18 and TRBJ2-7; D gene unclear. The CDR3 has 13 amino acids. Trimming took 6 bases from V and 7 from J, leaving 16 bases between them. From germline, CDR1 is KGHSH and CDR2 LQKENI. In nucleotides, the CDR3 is TGTGCCAGCTCCCTTAATCTCGGCGAGGAGCAGTACTTC. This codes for CASSLNLGEEQYF. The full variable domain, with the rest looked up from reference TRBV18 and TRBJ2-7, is NAGVMQNPRHLVRRRGQEARLRCSPMKGHSHVYWYRQLPEEGLKFMVYLQKENIIDESGMPKERFSAEFPKEGPSILRIQQVVRGDSAAYFCASSLNLGEEQYFGPGTRLTVT.

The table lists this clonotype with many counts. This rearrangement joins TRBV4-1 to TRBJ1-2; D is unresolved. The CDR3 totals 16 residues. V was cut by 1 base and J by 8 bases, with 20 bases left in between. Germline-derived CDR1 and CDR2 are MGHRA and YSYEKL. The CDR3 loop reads CASSQATGSTKQGYTF. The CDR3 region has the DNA TGCGCCAGCAGCCAAGCCACGGGCAGCACTAAGCAAGGCTACACCTTC.

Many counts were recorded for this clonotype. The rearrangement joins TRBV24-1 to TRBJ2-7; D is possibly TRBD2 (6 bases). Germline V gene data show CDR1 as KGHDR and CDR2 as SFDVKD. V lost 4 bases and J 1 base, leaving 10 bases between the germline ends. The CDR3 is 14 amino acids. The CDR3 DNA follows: TGTGCCACCAGTGAATCAAGCGGGTCCTACGAGCAGTACTTC. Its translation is CATSESSGSYEQYF.

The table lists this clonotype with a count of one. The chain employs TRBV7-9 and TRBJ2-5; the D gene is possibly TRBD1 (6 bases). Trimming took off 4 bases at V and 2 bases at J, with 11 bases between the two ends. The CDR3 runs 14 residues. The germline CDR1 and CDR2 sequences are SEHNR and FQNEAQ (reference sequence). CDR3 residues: CASSYPGTQETQYF. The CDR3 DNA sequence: TGTGCCAGCAGCTACCCCGGGACACAAGAGACCCAGTACTTC.

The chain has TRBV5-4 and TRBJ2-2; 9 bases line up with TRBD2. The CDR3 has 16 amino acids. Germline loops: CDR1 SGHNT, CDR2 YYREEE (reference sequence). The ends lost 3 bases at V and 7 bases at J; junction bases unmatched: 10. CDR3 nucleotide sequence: TGTGCCAGCAGCTCCCCTGCTAGCGGGGTAAACGGGGAGCTGTTTTTT. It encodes CASSSPASGVNGELFF. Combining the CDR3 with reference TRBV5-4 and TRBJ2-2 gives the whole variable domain ETGVTQSPTHLIKTRGQQVTLRCSSQSGHNTVSWYQQALGQGPQFIFQYYREEENGRGNFPPRFSGLQFPNYSSELNVNALELDDSALYLCASSSPASGVNGELFFGEGSRLTVL.

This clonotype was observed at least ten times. CDR3 residues: CSARGQGNSPLHF. The CDR3 coding sequence is TGCAGTGCTAGGGGACAGGGGAATTCACCCCTCCACTTT. The chain links TRBV20-1 to TRBJ1-6; 10 bases match TRBD1. The germline V gene has CDR1 DFQATT and CDR2 SNEGSKA (reference sequence). The CDR3 consists of 13 residues. The V segment lost 3 bases and the J segment 7 bases; nucleotides outside the gene matches: 0.

The CDR3 region has the DNA TGTGCCAGTAGCTGGGGACAGGGGGACACCTACGAGCAGTACTTC. It encodes CASSWGQGDTYEQYF. V gene TRBV19 combines with J gene TRBJ2-7; 11 bases are a match to TRBD1. The germline CDR1 and CDR2 sequences are LNHDA and SQIVND (reference sequence). Trimming removed 6 bases from V and 2 bases from J; junction bases left unmatched: 6. The CDR3 sequence is 15 residues long.

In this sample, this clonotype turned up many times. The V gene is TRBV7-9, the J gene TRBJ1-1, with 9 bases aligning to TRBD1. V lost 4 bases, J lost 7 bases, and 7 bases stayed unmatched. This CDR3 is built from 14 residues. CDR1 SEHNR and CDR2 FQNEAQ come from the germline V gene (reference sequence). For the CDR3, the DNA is TGTGCCAGCAGCTCCTACAGGGGGCAAAGTGAAGCTTTCTTT. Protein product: CASSSYRGQSEAFF. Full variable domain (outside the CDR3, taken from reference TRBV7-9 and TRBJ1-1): DTGVSQNPRHKITKRGQNVTFRCDPISEHNRLYWYRQTLGQGPEFLTYFQNEAQLEKSRLLSDRFSAERPKGSFSTLEIQRTEQGDSAMYLCASSSYRGQSEAFFGQGTRLTVV.

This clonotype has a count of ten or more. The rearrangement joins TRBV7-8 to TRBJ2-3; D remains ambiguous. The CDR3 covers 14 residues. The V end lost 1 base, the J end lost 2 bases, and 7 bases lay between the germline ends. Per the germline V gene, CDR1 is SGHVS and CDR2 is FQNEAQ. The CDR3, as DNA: TGTGCCAGCAGCTTAGACCTATACACAGATACGCAGTATTTT. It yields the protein CASSLDLYTDTQYF. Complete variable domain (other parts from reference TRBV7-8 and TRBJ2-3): GAGVSQSPRYKVAKRGQDVALRCDPISGHVSLFWYQQALGQGPEFLTYFQNEAQLDKSGLPSDRFFAERPEGSVSTLKIQRTQQEDSAVYLCASSLDLYTDTQYFGPGTRLTVL.

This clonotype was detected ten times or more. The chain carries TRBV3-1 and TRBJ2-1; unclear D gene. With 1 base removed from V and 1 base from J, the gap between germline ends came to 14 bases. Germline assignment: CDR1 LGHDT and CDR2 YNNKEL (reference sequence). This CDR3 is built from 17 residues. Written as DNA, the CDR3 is TGTGCCAGCAGCCAAGGAAGTAGCCCTGGTTCCTACAATGAGCAGTTCTTC. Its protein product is CASSQGSSPGSYNEQFF.

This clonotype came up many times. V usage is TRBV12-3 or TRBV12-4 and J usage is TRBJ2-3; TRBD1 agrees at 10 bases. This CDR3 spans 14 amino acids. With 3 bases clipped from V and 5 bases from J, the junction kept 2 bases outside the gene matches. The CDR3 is CASSFGTGVDTQYF. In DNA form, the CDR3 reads TGTGCCAGCAGTTTCGGGACAGGGGTAGATACGCAGTATTTT.

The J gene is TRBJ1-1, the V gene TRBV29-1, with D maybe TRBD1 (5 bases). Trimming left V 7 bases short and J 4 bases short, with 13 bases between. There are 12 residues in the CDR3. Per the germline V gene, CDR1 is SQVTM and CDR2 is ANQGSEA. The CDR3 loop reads CSGQREFTEAFF. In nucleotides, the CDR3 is TGCAGCGGACAGCGGGAATTCACTGAAGCTTTCTTT.

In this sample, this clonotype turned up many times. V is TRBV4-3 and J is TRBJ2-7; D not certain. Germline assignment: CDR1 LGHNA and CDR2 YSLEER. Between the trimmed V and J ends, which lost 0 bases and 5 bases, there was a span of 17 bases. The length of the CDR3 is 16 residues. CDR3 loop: CASSQDPQSAIHEQYF. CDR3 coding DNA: TGCGCCAGCAGCCAAGATCCCCAGTCGGCTATCCACGAGCAGTACTTC.

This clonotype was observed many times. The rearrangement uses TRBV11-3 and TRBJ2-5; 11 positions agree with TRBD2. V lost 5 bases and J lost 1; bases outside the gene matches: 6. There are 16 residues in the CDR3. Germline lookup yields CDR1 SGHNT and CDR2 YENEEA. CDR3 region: CASSRHSGGAQETQYF. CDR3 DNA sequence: TGTGCCAGCAGCCGGCATAGCGGGGGGGCCCAAGAGACCCAGTACTTC.

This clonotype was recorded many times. Written as DNA, the CDR3 is TGCAGTGCCACGATCGAGGGGGCTGGTGGCTACACCTTC. As protein: CSATIEGAGGYTF. This chain connects TRBV20-1 to TRBJ1-2, with 7 positions matching TRBD1. This CDR3 spans 13 amino acids. Germline lookup yields CDR1 DFQATT and CDR2 SNEGSKA (reference sequence). V gave up 6 bases and J gave up 7 bases; unmatched junction bases: 11.

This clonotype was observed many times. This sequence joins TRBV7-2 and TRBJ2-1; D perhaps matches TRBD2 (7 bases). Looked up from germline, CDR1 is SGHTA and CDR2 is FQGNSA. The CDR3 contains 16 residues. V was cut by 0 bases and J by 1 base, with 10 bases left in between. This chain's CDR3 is CASSLAGGPSYNEQFF. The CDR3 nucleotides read TGTGCCAGCAGCTTAGCGGGGGGGCCTTCCTACAATGAGCAGTTCTTC.

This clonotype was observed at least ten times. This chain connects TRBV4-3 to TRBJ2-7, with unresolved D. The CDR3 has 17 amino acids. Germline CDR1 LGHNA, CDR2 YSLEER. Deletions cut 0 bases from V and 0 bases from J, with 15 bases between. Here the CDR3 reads CASSQERSQPSSYEQYF. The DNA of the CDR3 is TGCGCCAGCAGCCAAGAAAGGTCACAGCCAAGCTCCTACGAGCAGTACTTC.

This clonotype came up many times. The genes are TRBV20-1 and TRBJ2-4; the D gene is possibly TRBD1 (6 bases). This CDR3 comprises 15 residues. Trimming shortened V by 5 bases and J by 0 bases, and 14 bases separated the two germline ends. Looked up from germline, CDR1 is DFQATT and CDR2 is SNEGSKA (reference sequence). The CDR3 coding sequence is TGCAGTGCTCAGAGCGACAGGTCAGCCAAAAACATTCAGTACTTC. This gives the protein CSAQSDRSAKNIQYF.

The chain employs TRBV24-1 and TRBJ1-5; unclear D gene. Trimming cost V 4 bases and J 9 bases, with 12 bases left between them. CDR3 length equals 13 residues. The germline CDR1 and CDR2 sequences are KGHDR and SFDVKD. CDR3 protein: CATSEGIAAPQHF. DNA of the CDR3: TGTGCCACCAGTGAAGGTATCGCGGCGCCCCAGCATTTT.

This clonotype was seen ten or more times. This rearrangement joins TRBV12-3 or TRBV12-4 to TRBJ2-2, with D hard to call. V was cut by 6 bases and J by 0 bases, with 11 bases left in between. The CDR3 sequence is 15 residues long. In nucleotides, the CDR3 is TGTGCCAGCAGGAGACTGGTCGCGAACACCGGGGAGCTGTTTTTT. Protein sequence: CASRRLVANTGELFF.